These T cell receptor delta chains were read from a single sample in a study of gamma-delta T cells after stem cell transplantation. TCRdb re-called clones from the RT-PCR reads via CATT. The sample holds some 2,500 delta-chain clones, roughly 3% seen once. Sequencing was carried out using gamma-delta T cells. The source of these receptors is a human donor. It is not recorded whose cells these are; they may come from a transplant donor. CDR3s include the opening cysteine and the closing phenylalanine or tryptophan. The D gene is left open where the match is weak. Clone size is given for some rows only: seen once, a few or many times, or a class if the clone is expanded.

large	TRDD3	TRDV2	TRDJ1	TGTGCCTGTGACCCTCTGGGGGATACGCGTGGGAAAGGGATTTACACCGATAAACTCATCTTT	CACDPLGDTRGKGIYTDKLIF
medium-sized	TRDD3	TRDV2	TRDJ1	TGTGCCTGTGACACCGTAGGCGAACTGGGGGTAACTAAACTCATCTTT	CACDTVGELGVTKLIF
-	TRDD3	TRDV2	TRDJ1	TGTGCCTGTGACCCGGCTCGTGTTGGCAGTACTGGGGGATACGCGGCTGATAAACTCATCTTT	CACDPARVGSTGGYAADKLIF
medium-sized	TRDD3	TRDV2	TRDJ1	TGTGCCTGCCTACTACTGGGGGATACGCTCGATAAACTCATCTTT	CACLLLGDTLDKLIF
-	TRDD3	TRDV2	TRDJ1	TGTGCCTGTGACTCCCGGGGGGATAACACCGATAAACTCATCTTT	CACDSRGDNTDKLIF
few	TRDD3	TRDV2	TRDJ1	TGTGCCTGTGATCTACTGGGGGATAGTCGTGATAAACTCATCTTT	CACDLLGDSRDKLIF
few	TRDD3	TRDV2	TRDJ3	TGTGCCTGTGACACCTTCGAACTGGGGGATACTCACTCCTGGGACACCCGACAGATGTTTTTC	CACDTFELGDTHSWDTRQMFF
few	TRDD3	TRDV2	TRDJ1	TGTGCCTGTGACCCGTTACTGGGGGATTCCCAGATATACACCGATAAACTCATCTTT	CACDPLLGDSQIYTDKLIF
-	TRDD3	TRDV2	TRDJ1	TGTGCCTGTGACCCTCTCTTGACGGGGGATACGCGTGGGAAAGGGATTTACACCGATAAACTCATCTTT	CACDPLLTGDTRGKGIYTDKLIF
medium-sized	TRDD3	TRDV2	TRDJ3	TGTGCCTGTGACACCGTTAGTGGGGGAGGCTCCTGGGACACCCGACAGATGTTTTTC	CACDTVSGGGSWDTRQMFF
medium-sized	TRDD3	TRDV3	TRDJ1	TGTGCCTTTAGCCTTATTTGGGGGATACCGGGGGTTGCGGGGGACCATAAACTCATCTTT	CAFSLIWGIPGVAGDHKLIF
large	-	TRDV2	TRDJ1	TGTGCCTGTGACACCGCGGCCACAAGGACCGATAAACTCATCTTT	CACDTAATRTDKLIF
medium-sized	-	TRDV2	TRDJ1	TGTGCCTGTGACACCGTCCAGAACACCGATAAACTCATCTTT	CACDTVQNTDKLIF
large	TRDD3	TRDV2	TRDJ3	TGTGCCTGTGACACGGTTGGGGGATCGTCGAGCTCCTGGGACACCCGACAGATGTTTTTC	CACDTVGGSSSSWDTRQMFF
few	-	TRDV2	TRDJ3	TGTGCCTGTGATCCCGTACTGGTAGGTAGCGCCTGGGACACCCGACAGATGTTTTTC	CACDPVLVGSAWDTRQMFF
-	TRDD3	TRDV2	TRDJ1	TGTGCCTGTGACACCTTACTGGGGGATACGAAGGGCCACACCGATAAACTCATCTTT	CACDTLLGDTKGHTDKLIF
large	TRDD3	TRDV2	TRDJ1	TGTGCCTGTGACACGATGGGAGCTGGGGGCTACACCGATAAACTCATCTTT	CACDTMGAGGYTDKLIF
large	TRDD3	TRDV2	TRDJ1	TGTGCCTGTGACACCGTTGCCCCCACTGGGGGATTCACGTCCGATAAACTCATCTTT	CACDTVAPTGGFTSDKLIF
medium-sized	TRDD3	TRDV2	TRDJ1	TGTGCCTGTGAGAGCCTTTTACTGGGGCAAACCGATAAACTCATCTTT	CACESLLLGQTDKLIF
large	TRDD3	TRDV2	TRDJ1	TGTGCCTGTGACACAGTGGGTACTGGGGGCTTACACACCGATAAACTCATCTTT	CACDTVGTGGLHTDKLIF
medium-sized	TRDD3	TRDV2	TRDJ1	TGTGCCTGTGACACCGTAGGAGGACTGGGGGATAACTTAGGAGCGGAGAAACTCATCTTT	CACDTVGGLGDNLGAEKLIF
medium-sized	-	TRDV2	TRDJ1	TGTGCCTGTGATAACCTGGGGCCCCGTAGGGAGCCCGATAAACTCATCTTT	CACDNLGPRREPDKLIF
few	-	TRDV1	TRDJ1	-	CALGELVTYEIPYWGKGADKRIF
medium-sized	TRDD3	TRDV2	TRDJ1	TGTGCCTGTGACACGCCGTTCCGGCCGATCGATGGGGGACCCGATAAACTCATCTTT	CACDTPFRPIDGGPDKLIF
-	TRDD3	TRDV2	TRDJ1	TGTGCCTGTGACCGGATTCGTATACTGGGGGATACGCGGGCCGATAAACTCATCTTT	CACDRIRILGDTRADKLIF
-	TRDD3	TRDV1	TRDJ1	TGTGCTCTTGGGGAACTAGAGTGTTCTCCCCCTTGCATCCTTGGGGGATACGGTCGGACCGATAAACTCATCTTT	CALGELECSPPCILGGYGRTDKLIF
medium-sized	-	TRDV2	TRDJ1	TGTGCCTGTGACACCGGAGAGCTCCTACTGGACGATCCCGATAAAGGACTCATCTTT	CACDTGELLLDDPDKGLIF
few	TRDD3	TRDV2	TRDJ1	TGTGCCTGTGATCTACTGGGGGACCCGAAGTACACCGATAAACTCATCTTT	CACDLLGDPKYTDKLIF
medium-sized	TRDD3	TRDV2	TRDJ3	TGTGCCTGTGACACCGCCGCTGGGGGATACGCCTGGGACACCCGACAGATGTTTTTC	CACDTAAGGYAWDTRQMFF
-	-	TRDV2	TRDJ1	TGTGCCTGTGACACCGTTGGGAAGACCGACGAGATCGATAAACTCATCTTT	CACDTVGKTDEIDKLIF
medium-sized	-	TRDV2	TRDJ3	TGTGCCTGTGACACCGTGTCCTTTAGCTCCTGGGACACCCGACAGATGTTTTTC	CACDTVSFSSWDTRQMFF
few	TRDD3	TRDV2	TRDJ1	TGTGCCTGTGACGGAGTACTGGGGGTGTACACCGATAAACTCATCTTT	CACDGVLGVYTDKLIF
many	TRDD3	TRDV1	TRDJ1	TGTGCTCTTGGGGAACGGTGGGGTTACCATTCTGGGGGATACACCGATAAACTCATCTTT	CALGERWGYHSGGYTDKLIF
medium-sized	-	TRDV2	TRDJ1	TGTGCCTGTGACACCGTCGAATCGGCTGGGGACCCGTACACCGATAAACTCATCTTT	CACDTVESAGDPYTDKLIF
medium-sized	TRDD3	TRDV2	TRDJ1	TGTGCCTGTGACACCTCTTTCGGTCCCCTTACTGGGGGACCCCTCACCGATAAACTCATCTTT	CACDTSFGPLTGGPLTDKLIF
medium-sized	TRDD3	TRDV2	TRDJ1	TGTGCCTGTGACACCGTGAGTAGGCCTGGGGGATCCCTCACCGATAAACTCATCTTT	CACDTVSRPGGSLTDKLIF
medium-sized	TRDD3	TRDV2	TRDJ1	TGTGCCTGTGACGCCCTGGGGGGGGACACCGATAAACTCATCTTT	CACDALGGDTDKLIF
medium-sized	TRDD3	TRDV2	TRDJ1	TGTGCCTGTGACACCGTCCGGCCTCTAACTGGGGGTACCCCCCGATGGCCCGATAAACTCATCTTT	CACDTVRPLTGGTPRWPDKLIF
few	TRDD3	TRDV2	TRDJ1	TGTGCCTGTGAACAACTGGGGGGCCGACACACCGATAAACTCATCTTT	CACEQLGGRHTDKLIF
-	TRDD3	TRDV2	TRDJ1	TGTGCCCGTGACGGAGTACTGGGGACCCGGACCTACGCCGATAAACTCATCTTT	CARDGVLGTRTYADKLIF
medium-sized	TRDD3	TRDV2	TRDJ1	TGTGCCTGTGACACGGTACTGGGGGGACCCTTGTACACCGATAAACTCATCTTT	CACDTVLGGPLYTDKLIF